This T cell receptor (beta chain) was obtained from a study of shared clonotypes between healthy human individuals. How the authors handled the data: Junction-only sequences without quality scores were provided by ImmunoSEQ, so filtering was different. Here immunoSEQ multiplex PCR was the method, and the copy in TCRdb shows in-frame clones only, minus some. The D gene and trimming were derived from the DNA, and the V and J assignments and clone size from that table. In the table there are approximately 650,000 clones, 95% to 96% of which are singletons. Notes on this clone: Its specificity is not known.

The naive CD8 subset, CD45RO-negative cells positively selected for CCR7, excluded terminally differentiated effector memory CD45RA+ cells. Points from the study as a whole: Limitation of the genetic and exposure-history diversity represented came from the few donors. Naive subsets generally had larger estimated richness than memory subsets.

V shed 5 bases and J shed 8 bases, with 8 bases lying between them. Per germline, CDR1 SGHRS and CDR2 YFSETQ. This CDR3 is 11 amino acids long. The chain recombines TRBV5-1 with TRBJ2-1; D ambiguous. The clonotype was recovered from a woman under 40 in good health. The sequenced sample was naive CD8+ T cells sorted from blood. The CDR3 loop reads CASSYKDEQFF. For the CDR3, the DNA is TGCGCCAGCAGTTATAAAGATGAGCAGTTCTTC.